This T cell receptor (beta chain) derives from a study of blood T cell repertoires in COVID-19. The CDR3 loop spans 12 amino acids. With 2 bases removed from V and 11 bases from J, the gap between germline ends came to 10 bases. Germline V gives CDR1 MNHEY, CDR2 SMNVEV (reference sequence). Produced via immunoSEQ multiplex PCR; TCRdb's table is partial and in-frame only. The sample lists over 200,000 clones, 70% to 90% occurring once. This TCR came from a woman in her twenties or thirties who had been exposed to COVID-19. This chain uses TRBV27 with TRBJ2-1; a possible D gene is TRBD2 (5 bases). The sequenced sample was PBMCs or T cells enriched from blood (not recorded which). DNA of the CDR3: TGTGCCAGCAGTTTAGTTGGAGGAAAGCAGTTCTTC. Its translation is CASSLVGGKQFF.